This note documents a single TCR beta chain sequence. Per the study methods: Amplifying reference gene primers gave estimates of nucleated cell counts. Sequencing was performed with immunoSEQ multiplex PCR; in TCRdb, only in-frame clones are kept and a portion is missing. V, J and clone size are those of that table, while D and trimming were read from the DNA. The table shows about 140,000 clones, with under 85% occurring only once. This entry belongs to a study of blood T cell repertoires in COVID-19. Overall study: COVID-19 samples from acute and convalescent phases originated in the United States, Italy and Spain. PBMCs, B-cell-depleted T cells, or T cells provided the cDNA or gDNA that made up the material.

The receptor's source is a human donor in a cohort sampled during active COVID-19. The sample taken for sequencing was peripheral blood.

The DNA of the CDR3 is TGCGCCAGCAGCCAAGATCGGTCCCCAGGGCCCGAGCAGTACTTC. Its protein product is CASSQDRSPGPEQYF. The chain joins TRBV4-3 to TRBJ2-7; maybe TRBD1 (5 bases). V was trimmed by 0 bases and J by 6 bases, leaving 15 bases between them. CDR3 size: 15 residues. The germline CDR1 and CDR2 sequences are LGHNA and YSLEER.